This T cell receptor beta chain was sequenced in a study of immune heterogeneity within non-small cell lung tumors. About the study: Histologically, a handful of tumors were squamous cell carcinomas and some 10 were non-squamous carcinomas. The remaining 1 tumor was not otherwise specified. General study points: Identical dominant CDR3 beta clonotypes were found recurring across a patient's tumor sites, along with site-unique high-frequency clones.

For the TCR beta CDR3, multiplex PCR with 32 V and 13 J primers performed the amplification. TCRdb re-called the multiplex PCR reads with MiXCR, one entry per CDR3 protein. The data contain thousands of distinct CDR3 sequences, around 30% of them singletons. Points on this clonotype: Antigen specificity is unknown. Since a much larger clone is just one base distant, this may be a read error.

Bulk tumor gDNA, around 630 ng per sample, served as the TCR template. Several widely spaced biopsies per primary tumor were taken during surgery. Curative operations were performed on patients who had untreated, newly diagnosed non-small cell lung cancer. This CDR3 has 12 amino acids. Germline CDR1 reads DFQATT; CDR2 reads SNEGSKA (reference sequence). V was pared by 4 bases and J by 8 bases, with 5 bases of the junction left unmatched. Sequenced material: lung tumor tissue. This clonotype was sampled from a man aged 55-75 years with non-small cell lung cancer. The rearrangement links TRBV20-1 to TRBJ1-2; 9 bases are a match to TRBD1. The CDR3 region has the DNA TGCAGTGCTACTACAGGGGGCAGAGGCTACACCTTC. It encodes CSATTGGRGYTF.